This paragraph reports one TCR beta chain. Its antigen remains unidentified. V shed 5 bases and J 3 bases; nucleotides not matched to a gene: 11. The length of the CDR3 is 16 residues. Germline CDR1 DFQATT, CDR2 SNEGSKA (reference sequence). Treatment given: approximately 11-day PBMC culture with coronavirus spike peptide pools or control peptides (ViraFEST assay). Pre-COVID-19 pandemic sampling (2011-2018) yielded the unexposed donor's CD4+ T cells. Sequencing of DNA taken from cultured CD4+ T cells relied on the Oncomine TCR Beta short-read assay. Extraction of genomic DNA was performed on cultured CD4+ T cells. TCRdb passed the PCR reads through MiXCR, listing each CDR3 protein once. The repertoire holds around 8,000 distinct CDR3 sequences, with over 30% as singletons. These data originate in a study of vaccination and CD4 T cells after COVID-19. Study details: Researchers treated control cultures with a CEFX pool, an HIV-1 Nef pool, or no peptide.

This receptor was identified in a human donor in good health. The specimen sequenced was CD4+ T cells from blood, cultured in vitro. The V gene is TRBV20-1, the J gene TRBJ2-7; 12 bases are shared with TRBD2. The CDR3, as DNA: TGCAGTGCTCGACCCCTAGCGGGAGGGCCTGTCTACGAGCAGTACTTC. It yields the protein CSARPLAGGPVYEQYF.